Below are 26 T cell receptor beta chains sequenced from a single sample in a study of T cells after yellow fever vaccination. MiXCR, run by TCRdb on the 5' RACE reads, gives a single entry per CDR3 protein. The table lists under 400,000 distinct CDR3 sequences, approximately 12% of them singletons. Sequences were derived from CD4+ T cells sorted from PBMCs, sampled 15 days after the yellow fever booster vaccination. The source is a man in his late teens or twenties who received the YFV17D yellow fever vaccine.

The chain carries TRBV4-2 and TRBJ2-2; D might be TRBD1 (6 bases). Trimming stripped 4 bases from V and 0 bases from J, with 12 bases between. The CDR3 spans 16 residues. The germline V gene encodes CDR1 LGHNA and CDR2 YNFKEQ. In DNA form, the CDR3 reads TGTGCCAGCAGCCTACTAGGGGGAACGAACACCGGGGAGCTGTTTTTT. Encoded protein: CASSLLGGTNTGELFF.

This clonotype was detected a few times. V and J are TRBV7-9 and TRBJ2-1, with D perhaps TRBD2 (5 bases). This CDR3 is built from 14 residues. CDR1 is SEHNR and CDR2 is FQNEAQ in the germline V gene (reference sequence). V lost 3 bases and J lost 9, with 15 bases in between. CDR3 protein: CASSLERWGSEQFF. CDR3 nucleotides: TGTGCCAGCAGCTTGGAGCGGTGGGGTAGTGAGCAGTTCTTC.

This clonotype has just a few counts. This chain joins TRBV11-1 and TRBJ2-2; the D is unclear. CDR1 SGHAT and CDR2 FQDESV come from the germline V gene (reference sequence). The CDR3 length is 13 residues. The V end lost 5 bases, the J end lost 0 bases, and 4 bases lay between the germline ends. CDR3 loop: CASSIPNTGELFF. The CDR3 DNA reads as TGTGCCAGCAGCATCCCGAACACCGGGGAGCTGTTTTTT.

The table lists this clonotype with a few counts. The J gene is TRBJ1-1, the V gene TRBV7-2; TRBD1 might be the D (5 bases). Trimming cost V 5 bases and J 8 bases, with 18 bases left between them. Looked up from germline, CDR1 is SGHTA and CDR2 is FQGNSA. The CDR3 loop spans 14 amino acids. The CDR3 DNA is TGTGCCAGCAGCAGACAGCCCCTGACTGGAGAAGCTTTCTTT. Amino acids: CASSRQPLTGEAFF.

This clonotype was recorded a few times. This chain links TRBV29-1 with TRBJ1-3; no clear D gene. Trimming took off 5 bases at V and 4 bases at J, with 9 bases between the two ends. The CDR3 sequence is 12 residues long. Germline V gives CDR1 SQVTM, CDR2 ANQGSEA. CDR3 bases: TGCAGCGTTAAGGGTACCGGAAACACCATATATTTT. This translates into CSVKGTGNTIYF.

This clonotype showed up just a few times. The chain links TRBV6-5 to TRBJ2-4; D perhaps matches TRBD2 (6 bases). This CDR3 has 16 residues. Germline CDR1 and CDR2: MNHEY and SVGAGI. V lost 0 bases and J 0 bases, leaving 9 bases between the germline ends. CDR3 protein: CASSYSRGAAKNIQYF. The CDR3 bases are TGTGCCAGCAGTTACTCACGCGGGGCAGCCAAAAACATTCAGTACTTC.

This clonotype was observed many times. Germline is not matched at one junction end, which may reflect a read error. The chain carries TRBV30 and TRBJ2-3, with TRBD2 as a possible D gene (7 bases). This CDR3 has 13 residues. Germline V gene data show CDR1 as GTSNPN and CDR2 as SVGIG (reference sequence). Here the CDR3 reads CAWSVRGAETQYF. The CDR3 bases are TGTGCCTGGAGTGTTCGGGGGGCAGAAACGCAGTATTTT.

The sample holds a few counts of this clonotype. V and J are TRBV7-2 and TRBJ1-5, with D maybe TRBD1 (6 bases). This CDR3 spans 14 amino acids. Looked up from germline, CDR1 is SGHTA and CDR2 is FQGNSA. Trimming removed 0 bases at V and 9 bases at J, with 12 bases between. CDR3 sequence: CASSLARGGGPQHF. CDR3 nucleotide sequence: TGTGCCAGCAGCTTAGCCAGGGGAGGTGGGCCCCAGCATTTT.

CDR3 nucleotide sequence: TGTGCCAGCAGTGATCTTAGCGGGGATGAAAATGAGCAGTTCTTC. The encoded protein is CASSDLSGDENEQFF. The chain joins TRBV25-1 to TRBJ2-1, with 8 nucleotides matching TRBD2. Germline trimming cut 3 bases from V and 7 bases from J; bases unmatched to any gene: 8. Germline V CDR1 and CDR2: MGHDK, SYGVNS. The CDR3 is made up of 15 amino acids.

This clonotype was counted between two and nine times. This chain links TRBV20-1 with TRBJ2-5; TRBD2 aligns across 7 bases. The germline CDR1 and CDR2 sequences are DFQATT and SNEGSKA (reference sequence). Losses at the gene ends were 7 bases for V and 4 bases for J; bases not matched to a gene: 6. The CDR3 length is 12 residues. The DNA for the CDR3 is TGCAGTGGGACTAGAGGTGGAGAGACCCAGTACTTC. Its translation: CSGTRGGETQYF.

The rearrangement uses TRBV7-2 and TRBJ2-3, with TRBD2 as a possible D gene (6 bases). Trimming stripped 3 bases from V and 2 bases from J, with 9 bases between. This CDR3 spans 14 amino acids. Germline V gene lookup returns CDR1 SGHTA and CDR2 FQGNSA. CDR3 DNA sequence: TGTGCCAGCAGCTTCCGGGAGAACACAGATACGCAGTATTTT. Its translation is CASSFRENTDTQYF.

V and J are TRBV30 and TRBJ1-2; 8 bases agree with TRBD1. The CDR3 sequence is 13 residues long. The V gene end was trimmed by 3 bases and the J gene end by 5 bases; junction bases not matched to a gene: 5. Germline lookup yields CDR1 GTSNPN and CDR2 SVGIG (reference sequence). The DNA of the CDR3 is TGTGCCTGGAGCAGGGGGCTTGAATATGGCTACACCTTC. This gives the protein CAWSRGLEYGYTF.

The V gene is TRBV11-1, the J gene TRBJ2-5, with D maybe TRBD1 (6 bases). The CDR3 consists of 15 residues. CDR1 and CDR2 (germline): SGHAT, FQDESV (reference sequence). Between the trimmed V and J ends, which lost 8 bases and 0 bases, there was a span of 16 bases. The CDR3 DNA sequence: TGTGCCAGCGCAAAATCCGGGACAAACCAAGAGACCCAGTACTTC. This sequence encodes CASAKSGTNQETQYF.

CDR3: CASRRPQVNEQFF. DNA of the CDR3: TGTGCCAGCAGGAGACCTCAGGTCAATGAGCAGTTCTTC. The chain couples TRBV28 to TRBJ2-1; D ambiguous. Trimming took 6 bases from V and 6 from J, leaving 12 bases between them. CDR3 length equals 13 residues. Germline assignment: CDR1 MDHEN and CDR2 SYDVKM.

This clonotype came up a few times. This CDR3 reads CASSRGGANGYTF. CDR3 DNA: TGTGCCAGCAGCCGAGGGGGGGCGAATGGCTACACCTTC. The chain is built from TRBV7-9 and TRBJ1-2, with a weak D call TRBD1 (6 bases). Germline CDR1 SEHNR, CDR2 FQNEAQ (reference sequence). This CDR3 region has 13 residues. Deletions cut 5 bases from V and 6 bases from J, with 13 bases between.

The chain recombines TRBV6-2 or TRBV6-3 with TRBJ2-5; 11 nucleotides match TRBD2. The trim removed 6 bases at V and 2 bases at J, leaving 11 bases unmatched. From germline, CDR1 is MNHEY and CDR2 SVGEGT. There are 17 residues in the CDR3. The CDR3 loop is CASSSPSGGTTQETQYF. CDR3 nucleotide sequence: TGTGCCAGCAGCTCCCCTAGCGGGGGGACGACTCAAGAGACCCAGTACTTC.

The V call is TRBV4-1, the J call TRBJ2-1; TRBD2 matches 7 bases. The J segment lost 9 bases and the V segment lost 0 bases, leaving 8 bases of the junction unmatched. The germline gives CDR1 MGHRA, CDR2 YSYEKL. CDR3 length: 15 amino acids. For the CDR3, the DNA is TGCGCCAGCAGCCAAGAAGGTCTAGCGGTGGTTGAGCAGTTCTTC. Its translation is CASSQEGLAVVEQFF.

The V gene is TRBV10-3, the J gene TRBJ1-3; no clear D. Per germline, CDR1 ENHRY and CDR2 SYGVKD. Between the trimmed V and J ends, which lost 2 bases and 0 bases, there was a span of 17 bases. CDR3 length: 18 residues. The CDR3 DNA sequence: TGTGCCATCAGTGAGCGGAGCGTCTCAATACACTCTGGAAACACCATATATTTT. Translation gives CAISERSVSIHSGNTIYF.

This clonotype was observed at least ten times. The rearrangement links TRBV12-3 or TRBV12-4 to TRBJ1-2; D remains unclear. The CDR3 covers 14 residues. V was clipped by 3 bases and J by 7 bases, with 15 bases between them. The CDR3 here is CASSFGASWSGYTF. CDR3 sequence (DNA): TGTGCCAGCAGTTTCGGCGCCTCATGGAGTGGCTACACCTTC.

This clonotype was detected a few times. The chain combines TRBV2 with TRBJ2-1, with 9 bases that match TRBD2. J lost 3 bases, V lost 5 bases, and 11 bases had no gene match. This CDR3 is 17 amino acids long. In germline, CDR1 is SNHLY, CDR2 FYNNEI. The CDR3 sequence is CASSSTLAGRNYNEQFF. CDR3 nucleotide sequence: TGTGCCAGCAGTTCCACCCTAGCGGGAAGAAACTACAATGAGCAGTTCTTC.

This chain links TRBV18 with TRBJ1-2; D unresolved. Trimming stripped 2 bases from V and 4 bases from J, with 14 bases between. The CDR3 extends over 15 amino acids. The germline CDR1 and CDR2 sequences are KGHSH and LQKENI. DNA of the CDR3: TGTGCCAGCTCACCAGCAAGGAGCCTCCCCTATGGCTACACCTTC. The encoded protein is CASSPARSLPYGYTF.

This clonotype has a handful of counts. The V gene is TRBV12-3 or TRBV12-4, the J gene TRBJ2-2; 8 bases are a match to TRBD1. V gave up 5 bases and J gave up 5 bases; unmatched junction bases: 7. The CDR3 length is 15 residues. In nucleotides, the CDR3 is TGTGCCAGCAGTCCATGGACAGGGAGGACCGGGGAGCTGTTTTTT. It translates to CASSPWTGRTGELFF.

CDR3 DNA sequence: TGTGCTCGGGGGGCAGGGACCTACGAGCAGTACGTC. Translating gives CARGAGTYEQYV. The chain joins TRBV6-4 to TRBJ2-7; D possibly corresponds to TRBD2 (7 bases). Germline CDR1 MRHNA, CDR2 SNTAGT. The CDR3 sequence is 12 residues long.

This clonotype was found a few times. The chain has TRBV5-1 and TRBJ2-7; 8 nucleotides agree with TRBD1. Per germline, CDR1 SGHRS and CDR2 YFSETQ. There are 15 residues in the CDR3. V was clipped by 3 bases and J by 4 bases; unmatched bases: 9. The CDR3 DNA reads as TGCGCCAGCAGCTCGACAGGGGAGCCCCGTTACGAGCAGTACTTC. The encoded protein is CASSSTGEPRYEQYF.

The chain links TRBV6-5 to TRBJ2-3, with 10 bases identical to TRBD2. After removal of 4 bases from V and 9 bases from J, the junction contained 10 bases not matched to a gene. CDR3 length equals 15 residues. Looked up from germline, CDR1 is MNHEY and CDR2 is SVGAGI. The DNA for the CDR3 is TGTGCCAGCAGTTCGCCAGCGGGGGGGAGGGAAACGCAGTATTTT. Residues: CASSSPAGGRETQYF.

This clonotype was counted a few times. The rearrangement uses TRBV2 and TRBJ1-1; TRBD1 matches 7 bases. The CDR3 consists of 13 residues. CDR1 is SNHLY, CDR2 FYNNEI, per germline. V trimming: 8 bases; J trimming: 9 bases; junction bases outside the gene matches: 12. The CDR3 reads CASRDSNTPKAFF. DNA of the CDR3: TGTGCCAGCCGGGACAGTAATACACCTAAAGCTTTCTTT.